The present TCR beta chain was sequenced within a study of CD8+ T cells in alopecia areata. Extraction and reverse transcription of RNA yielded cDNA as the sequencing template. Produced via immunoSEQ multiplex PCR; TCRdb's table is partial and in-frame only. Of 100,000 to 150,000 clones detected, around two fifths appear once; the ten largest clones hold approximately 3%. This clone was counted a few times. Sequencing was performed on CD4+ T cells sorted from blood. The clonotype comes from a human donor with alopecia areata.

The CDR3 DNA reads TGCGCCAGCAGCTTGGGGACTAGCACAGATACGCAGTATTTT. Its translation is CASSLGTSTDTQYF. The chain employs TRBV5-1 and TRBJ2-3, with D perhaps matching TRBD2 (5 bases). The CDR3 has 14 residues. V was clipped by 0 bases and J by 0 bases, with 5 bases between them. Germline V gives CDR1 SGHRS, CDR2 YFSETQ.